This TCR beta chain was profiled in a study of tumour-infiltrating T cells in Burkitt lymphoma. Turning to the study itself: Overall and progression-free survival were predicted by productive clonality.

The CDR3 length is 15 residues. The germline V gene encodes CDR1 LNHDA and CDR2 SQIVND (reference sequence). The V segment lost 5 bases and the J segment 7 bases; nucleotides outside the gene matches: 12. Some clones are missing from TCRdb's copy, which holds only in-frame ones; the method was immunoSEQ multiplex PCR. The top ten hold roughly 9.6% of the sample, which has thousands of clones, over 75% seen once. The TCR originated in a human donor with Burkitt lymphoma. The rearrangement uses TRBV19 and TRBJ2-3; 7 bases map to TRBD2. Sequencing was carried out using tumor tissue. In nucleotides, the CDR3 is TGTGCCAGTAGTCCTACTAACGCCGGGGGGAATACGCAGTATTTT. Translation gives CASSPTNAGGNTQYF.